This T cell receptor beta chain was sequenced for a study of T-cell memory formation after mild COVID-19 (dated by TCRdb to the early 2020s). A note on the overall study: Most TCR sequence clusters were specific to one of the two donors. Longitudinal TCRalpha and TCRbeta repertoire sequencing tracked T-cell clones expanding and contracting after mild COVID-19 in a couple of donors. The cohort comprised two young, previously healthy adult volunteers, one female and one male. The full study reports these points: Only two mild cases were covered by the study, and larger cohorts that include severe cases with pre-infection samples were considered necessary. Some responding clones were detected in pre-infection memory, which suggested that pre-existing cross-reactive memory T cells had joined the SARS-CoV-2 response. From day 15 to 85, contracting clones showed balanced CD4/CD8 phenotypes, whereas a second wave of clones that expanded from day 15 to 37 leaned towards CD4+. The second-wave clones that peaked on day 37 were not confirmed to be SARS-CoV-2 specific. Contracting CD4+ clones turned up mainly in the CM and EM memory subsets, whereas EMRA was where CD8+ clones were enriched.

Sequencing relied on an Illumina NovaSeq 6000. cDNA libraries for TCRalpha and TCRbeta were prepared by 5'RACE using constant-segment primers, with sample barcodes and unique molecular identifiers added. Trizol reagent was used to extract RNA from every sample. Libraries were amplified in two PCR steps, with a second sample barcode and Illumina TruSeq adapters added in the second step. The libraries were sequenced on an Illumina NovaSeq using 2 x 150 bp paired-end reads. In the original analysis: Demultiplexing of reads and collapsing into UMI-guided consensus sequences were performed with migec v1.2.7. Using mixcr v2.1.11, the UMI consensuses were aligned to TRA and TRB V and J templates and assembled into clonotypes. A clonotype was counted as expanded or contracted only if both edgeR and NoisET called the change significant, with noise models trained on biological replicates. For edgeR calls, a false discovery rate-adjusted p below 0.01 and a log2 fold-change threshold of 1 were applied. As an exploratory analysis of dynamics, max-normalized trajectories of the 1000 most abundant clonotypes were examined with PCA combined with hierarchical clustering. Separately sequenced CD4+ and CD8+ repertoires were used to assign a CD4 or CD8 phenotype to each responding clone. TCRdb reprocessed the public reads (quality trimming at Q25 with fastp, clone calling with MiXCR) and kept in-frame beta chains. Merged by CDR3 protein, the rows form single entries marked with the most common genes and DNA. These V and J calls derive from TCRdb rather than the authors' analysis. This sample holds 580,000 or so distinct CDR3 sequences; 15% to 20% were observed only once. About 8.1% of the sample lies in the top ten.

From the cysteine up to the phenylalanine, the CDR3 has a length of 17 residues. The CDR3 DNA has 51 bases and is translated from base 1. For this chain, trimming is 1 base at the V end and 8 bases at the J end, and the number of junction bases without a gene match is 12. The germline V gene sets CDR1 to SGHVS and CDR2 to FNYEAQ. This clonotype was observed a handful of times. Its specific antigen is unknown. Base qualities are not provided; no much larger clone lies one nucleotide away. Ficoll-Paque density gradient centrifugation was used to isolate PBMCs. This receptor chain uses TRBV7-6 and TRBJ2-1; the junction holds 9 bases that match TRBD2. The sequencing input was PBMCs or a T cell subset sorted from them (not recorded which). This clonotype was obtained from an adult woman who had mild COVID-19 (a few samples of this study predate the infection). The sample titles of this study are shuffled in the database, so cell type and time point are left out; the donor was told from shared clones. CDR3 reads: CASSLVAGEPLGYEQFF. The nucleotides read TGTGCCAGCAGCTTAGTAGCGGGAGAACCGCTAGGCTATGAGCAGTTCTTC. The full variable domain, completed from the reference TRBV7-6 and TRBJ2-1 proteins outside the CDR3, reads GAGVSQSPRYKVTKRGQDVALRCDPISGHVSLYWYRQALGQGPEFLTYFNYEAQQDKSGLPNDRFSAERPEGSISTLTIQRTEQRDSAMYRCASSLVAGEPLGYEQFFGPGTRLTVL.